These T cell receptor beta chains were read from a single sample in a study of T cell responses to AZD1222 COVID-19 vaccine. Profiling relied on immunoSEQ multiplex PCR, and the TCRdb table lists in-frame clones only, not all of them. The table shows 180,000 or so clones, with around 88% occurring only once. This material consisted of peripheral blood, taken on day 0 of AZD1222 vaccination. These receptor sequences come from an adult in good health. Both conserved end residues are part of each CDR3. A D gene is named only where the DNA matches it firmly. Only some rows state a clone size, as once, few, many or a class for expanded clones.

cdr3_nt cdr3_aa j_call clone_size v_call d_call
TGTGCCAGCAGCTTTGGGACAGGTTTGAGCGAGCAGTACTTC CASSFGTGLSEQYF TRBJ2-7 . TRBV11-2 TRBD1
TGTGCCAGCAGTGAGAGGTTCACCGGGGAGCTGTTTTTT CASSERFTGELFF TRBJ2-2 . TRBV2 .
TGTGCCAGCAGTTACGGACAGCGGGGACATGACGAGCAGTTCTTC CASSYGQRGHDEQFF TRBJ2-1 . TRBV6-5 .
TGCGCCAGCAGCCGACAGGGGGCTACCTCCTACAATGAGCAGTTCTTC CASSRQGATSYNEQFF TRBJ2-1 . TRBV5-1 TRBD1
TGTGCCAGCAGTTTACTAACTAGCACAGATACGCAGTATTTT CASSLLTSTDTQYF TRBJ2-3 . TRBV7-9 .
TGCAGCGGTAACACAGGGGGCGCTTTTGGCTACACCTTC CSGNTGGAFGYTF TRBJ1-2 . TRBV29-1 TRBD1
TGTGCCAGCTCACCCCCCGGGACATCGACTGGCGAGCAGTACTTC CASSPPGTSTGEQYF TRBJ2-7 . TRBV18 .
TGTGCCAGCAGCTCACCGGGGACAGGGAGAGATGGCTACACCTTC CASSSPGTGRDGYTF TRBJ1-2 . TRBV7-8 TRBD1
TGTGCCAGCTCTCCACACCCACGGACAGGCTTCTATGGCTACACCTTC CASSPHPRTGFYGYTF TRBJ1-2 once TRBV18 TRBD1
TGTGCCAGCAGTCCCGATGTAGCGGGACCTTACAATGAGCAGTTCTTC CASSPDVAGPYNEQFF TRBJ2-1 once TRBV28 TRBD2
TGTGCCAGTAGTGATACCTACAATGAGCAGTTCTTC CASSDTYNEQFF TRBJ2-1 once TRBV19 .
TGCGCCAGCAGCCACCCCGGGGGCAGTTACGAGCAGTACTTC CASSHPGGSYEQYF TRBJ2-7 . TRBV4-1 .
TGTGCCAGCACCCGAGGGGTCGAGCAGTACTTC CASTRGVEQYF TRBJ2-7 . TRBV28 .
TGTGCCAGCAGCTCGCCCGGGGTCTCCGAGCAGTACTTC CASSSPGVSEQYF TRBJ2-7 few TRBV11-3 .
TGTGCCAGTAGTATTGGTAGCGGGGACCATGAGCAGTTCTTC CASSIGSGDHEQFF TRBJ2-1 . TRBV19 TRBD2
TGTGCCAGCAGCTTTGGCGTGACCGGGGAGCTGTTTTTT CASSFGVTGELFF TRBJ2-2 . TRBV7-9 .
TGTGCCAGCTCACCCTCAGGGGGTGGGAGATCGATCTATGGCTACACCTTC CASSPSGGGRSIYGYTF TRBJ1-2 . TRBV18 TRBD1
TGTGCCAGCAGCTCTGGGGGAGAGGATCAGCCCCAGCATTTT CASSSGGEDQPQHF TRBJ1-5 . TRBV7-9 .
TGTGCCAGCAGCTTAGGGAACAGAGCCTACAATGAGCAGTTCTTC CASSLGNRAYNEQFF TRBJ2-1 . TRBV7-2 .
TGCAGCGCAGGGACTAGCGGGGGGGTCTCCTACGAGCAGTACTTC CSAGTSGGVSYEQYF TRBJ2-7 . TRBV29-1 TRBD2
TGTGCCAGCAGTCCGAATGGGGACTACGAGCAGTACTTC CASSPNGDYEQYF TRBJ2-7 . TRBV27 .
TGTGCCAGCAGCGTATCTAGCGTGGGGTACGAGCAGTACTTC CASSVSSVGYEQYF TRBJ2-7 . TRBV9 .
TGTGCCAGCAGCCAAAGACAAGACTCCTACAATGAGCAGTTCTTC CASSQRQDSYNEQFF TRBJ2-1 . TRBV3-1/TRBV3-2 .
TGTGCCATCAGTTCGTTACAGGGGGGAGAGAATGGCTACACCTTC CAISSLQGGENGYTF TRBJ1-2 . TRBV10-3 TRBD1
TGTGCCAGCAGGTCAACAGGGGCCTACGAGCAGTACTTC CASRSTGAYEQYF TRBJ2-7 . TRBV27 TRBD1
TGTGCCAGCAACACAGTTTATAATTCACCCCTCCACTTT CASNTVYNSPLHF TRBJ1-6 . TRBV2 .
TGCGCCAGCAGCTTGGCGGCCGGGGCCAGAGGTGAAAAACTGTTTTTT CASSLAAGARGEKLFF TRBJ1-4 . TRBV5-1 .
TGTGCCAGTAGGGACTCAGGGGGCGGAGGAAACACCATATATTTT CASRDSGGGGNTIYF TRBJ1-3 . TRBV19 TRBD1
TGTGCCAGCAGCTTGTATCCAGCGGGGGGCCTATACAATGAGCAGTTCTTC CASSLYPAGGLYNEQFF TRBJ2-1 . TRBV13 TRBD2
TGTGCCAGCAGTTTATCTTCAGGGGAGGTAGAGACCCAGTACTTC CASSLSSGEVETQYF TRBJ2-5 . TRBV27 .
TGTGCCAGCACCCCCTTTGGTGGGAGTGGAGAAGAAAAACTGTTTTTT CASTPFGGSGEEKLFF TRBJ1-4 . TRBV6-6 .
TGTGCCATCAGCTTAGGTACAGGACCTTACGAGCAGTACTTC CAISLGTGPYEQYF TRBJ2-7 . TRBV11-2 .
TGTGCCAGCAGTGAGGGGGCGCGGGGCTATGGCTACACCTTC CASSEGARGYGYTF TRBJ1-2 . TRBV6-1 .
TGTGCCACCAGTGCTGCTGGGGACTACAATGAGCAGTTCTTC CATSAAGDYNEQFF TRBJ2-1 . TRBV24-1 .
TGTGCCAGCAGTTTCTCCCGGGACAGCTACGAGCAGTACTTC CASSFSRDSYEQYF TRBJ2-7 . TRBV27 TRBD1
TGTGCCAGCAGCGTAACTCAGGACACTGAAGCTTTCTTT CASSVTQDTEAFF TRBJ1-1 . TRBV9 .
TGTGCCAGCAAGGCCAGAGGGGACCTTGAAGCTTTCTTT CASKARGDLEAFF TRBJ1-1 . TRBV7-2 .
TGCGCCAGCAGAATGGGGACAGGGGGCTCCTACGAGCAGTACTTC CASRMGTGGSYEQYF TRBJ2-7 once TRBV5-1 TRBD1
TGTGCCAGCAGTTACAACAGGGGTGGCACTGAAGCTTTCTTT CASSYNRGGTEAFF TRBJ1-1 . TRBV6-2/TRBV6-3 TRBD1
TGTGCCAGCAGTTTTCGGTCGTGGGGCTACACCTTC CASSFRSWGYTF TRBJ1-2 . TRBV12-3/TRBV12-4 .
TGTGCCAGCAGCCAAGGCAGGGGGCTCGATCAGTACTTC CASSQGRGLDQYF TRBJ2-7 . TRBV3-1/TRBV3-2 TRBD1
TGTGCCAGCAGCTTAACGTTCGGCCAGCCCCAGCATTTT CASSLTFGQPQHF TRBJ1-5 few TRBV7-3 .
TGTGCCAGTAGTATCTCCCTCCTTCGTGAGCAGTTCTTC CASSISLLREQFF TRBJ2-1 few TRBV19 .
TGTGCCAGTAGTATAGGACAGGGCGTCAATCAGCCCCAGCATTTT CASSIGQGVNQPQHF TRBJ1-5 . TRBV19 TRBD1
TGTGCCAGCAGCCAAGATACAGGCTCCTACGAGCAGTACTTC CASSQDTGSYEQYF TRBJ2-7 . TRBV3-1/TRBV3-2 .
TGTGCCAGCAGCCAAGTGGACAGGGGGCGCGGCGAGCAGTACTTC CASSQVDRGRGEQYF TRBJ2-7 . TRBV14 TRBD1
TGTGCCAGCAGTTACTCCGCTTCAAACTATGGCTACACCTTC CASSYSASNYGYTF TRBJ1-2 . TRBV6-6 .
TGTGCCAGCAGCTCGCCGCGCAGTTCGGCGGGGGTGACCTACGAGCAGTACTTC CASSSPRSSAGVTYEQYF TRBJ2-7 . TRBV7-8 TRBD2
TGCGCCAGCAGCTTTTCAGGGGGCCTGAACACTGAAGCTTTCTTT CASSFSGGLNTEAFF TRBJ1-1 . TRBV5-1 TRBD1
TGTGCCAGCAGCTTTCCCGGGACTAGCACAGATACGCAGTATTTT CASSFPGTSTDTQYF TRBJ2-3 once TRBV11-2 .
TGTGCCAGCAGTCCCCGTTGGGCGAAGAATGAAAAACTGTTTTTT CASSPRWAKNEKLFF TRBJ1-4 . TRBV27 .